This T cell receptor (beta chain) was captured by sequencing in a study of T-cell memory formation after mild COVID-19. A few counts support this clonotype. The antigen is unknown. MiXCR was run by TCRdb on the 5' RACE reads, yielding one entry per CDR3 protein. The data contain 300,000 or so distinct CDR3 sequences, around 15% of them singletons. Study-wide results and limits: Clones shrinking between day 15 and 85 showed a balanced CD4/CD8 split, and those that grew later tilted toward CD4+. CD4+ clones that contracted lay mainly in CM and EM; CD8+ ones lay in EMRA.

Material: PBMCs or a T cell subset sorted from them (not recorded which). The TCR comes from a young man who had mild COVID-19 (a few samples of this study predate the infection). Cell type and time point are not known.

CDR3 nucleotides: TGTGCCAGCAGCTACACGGTGGAAGAGTTCTTC. Translated: CASSYTVEEFF. The chain links TRBV7-9 to TRBJ2-1; D call uncertain. The germline gives CDR1 SEHNR, CDR2 FQNEAQ (reference sequence). This CDR3 spans 11 amino acids. V was clipped by 4 bases and J by 14 bases, with 12 bases between them.